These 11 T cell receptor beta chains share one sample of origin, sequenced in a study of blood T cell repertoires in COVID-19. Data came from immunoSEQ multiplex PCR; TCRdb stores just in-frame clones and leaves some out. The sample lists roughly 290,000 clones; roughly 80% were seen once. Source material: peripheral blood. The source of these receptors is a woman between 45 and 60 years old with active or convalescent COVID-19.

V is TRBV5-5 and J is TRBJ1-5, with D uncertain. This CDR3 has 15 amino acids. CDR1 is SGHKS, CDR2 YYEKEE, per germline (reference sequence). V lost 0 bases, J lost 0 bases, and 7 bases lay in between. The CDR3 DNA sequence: TGTGCCAGCAGCTTGGACAGCTATAGCAATCAGCCCCAGCATTTT. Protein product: CASSLDSYSNQPQHF.

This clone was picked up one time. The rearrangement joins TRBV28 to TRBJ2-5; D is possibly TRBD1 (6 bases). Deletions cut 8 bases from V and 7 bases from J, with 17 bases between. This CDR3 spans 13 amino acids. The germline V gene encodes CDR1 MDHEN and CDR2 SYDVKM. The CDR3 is CASHRDLEVTQYF. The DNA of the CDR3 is TGTGCCAGCCACAGGGATTTGGAAGTGACCCAGTACTTC.

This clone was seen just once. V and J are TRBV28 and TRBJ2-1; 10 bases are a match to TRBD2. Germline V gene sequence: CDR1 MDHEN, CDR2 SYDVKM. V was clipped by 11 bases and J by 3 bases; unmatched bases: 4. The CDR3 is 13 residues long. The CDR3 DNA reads TGTGCCGGATCTAGCGGGGGCTACAATGAGCAGTTCTTC. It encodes CAGSSGGYNEQFF.

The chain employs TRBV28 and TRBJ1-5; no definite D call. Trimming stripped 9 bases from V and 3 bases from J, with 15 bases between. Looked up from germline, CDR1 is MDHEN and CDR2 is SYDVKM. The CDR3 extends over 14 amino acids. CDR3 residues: CASREGRINQPQHF. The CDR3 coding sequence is TGTGCCAGTAGGGAAGGGAGGATCAATCAGCCCCAGCATTTT.

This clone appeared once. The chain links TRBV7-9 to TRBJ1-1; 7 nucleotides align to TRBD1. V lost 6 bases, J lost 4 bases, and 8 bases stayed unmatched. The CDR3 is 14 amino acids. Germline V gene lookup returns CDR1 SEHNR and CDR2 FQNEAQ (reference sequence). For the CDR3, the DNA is TGTGCCAGCAGACAGGGGCCGGGTGGCACTGAAGCTTTCTTT. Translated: CASRQGPGGTEAFF.

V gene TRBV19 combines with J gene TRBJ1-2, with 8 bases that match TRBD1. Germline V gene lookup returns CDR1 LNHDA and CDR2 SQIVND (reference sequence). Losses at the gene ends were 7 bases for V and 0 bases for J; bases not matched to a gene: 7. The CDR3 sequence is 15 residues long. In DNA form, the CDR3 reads TGTGCCAGTACCCAAGGGGGACAGGCTAACTATGGCTACACCTTC. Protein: CASTQGGQANYGYTF.

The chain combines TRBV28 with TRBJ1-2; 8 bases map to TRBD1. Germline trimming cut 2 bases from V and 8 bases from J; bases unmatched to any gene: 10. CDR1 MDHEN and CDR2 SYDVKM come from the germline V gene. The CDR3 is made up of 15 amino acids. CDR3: CASSLTGGSRLGYTF. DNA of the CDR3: TGTGCCAGCAGTTTAACAGGGGGTAGTCGGCTGGGCTACACCTTC.

The CDR3 bases are TGTGCCAGCACTCCACAGGGACGGGCTGAAGCTTTCTTT. Its translation is CASTPQGRAEAFF. V is TRBV6-5 and J is TRBJ1-1; possible D gene TRBD1, 6 bases. CDR1 is MNHEY, CDR2 SVGAGI, per germline. CDR3 size: 13 residues. The V end lost 7 bases, the J end lost 6 bases, and 15 bases lay between the germline ends.

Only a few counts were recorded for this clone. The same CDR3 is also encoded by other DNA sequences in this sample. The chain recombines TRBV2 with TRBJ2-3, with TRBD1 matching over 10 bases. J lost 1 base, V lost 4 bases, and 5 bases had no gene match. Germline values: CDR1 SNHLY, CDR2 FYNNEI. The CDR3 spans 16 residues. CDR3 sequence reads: CASSVTGTGGTDTQYF. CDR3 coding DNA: TGTGCCAGCAGTGTTACGGGGACAGGGGGCACAGATACGCAGTATTTT. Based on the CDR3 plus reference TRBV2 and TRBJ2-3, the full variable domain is EPEVTQTPSHQVTQMGQEVILRCVPISNHLYFYWYRQILGQKVEFLVSFYNNEISEKSEIFDDQFSVERPDGSNFTLKIRSTKLEDSAMYFCASSVTGTGGTDTQYFGPGTRLTVL.

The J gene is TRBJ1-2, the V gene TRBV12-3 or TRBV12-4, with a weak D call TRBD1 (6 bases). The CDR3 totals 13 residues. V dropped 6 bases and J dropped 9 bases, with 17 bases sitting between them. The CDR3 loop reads CASSHPRRGSYTF. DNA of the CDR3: TGTGCCAGCAGCCACCCCCGCAGGGGTAGCTACACCTTC.

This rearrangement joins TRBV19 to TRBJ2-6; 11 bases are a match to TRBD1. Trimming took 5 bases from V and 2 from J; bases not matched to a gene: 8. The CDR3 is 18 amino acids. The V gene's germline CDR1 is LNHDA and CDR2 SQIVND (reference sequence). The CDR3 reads CASSARGQGAPGANVLTF. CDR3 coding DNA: TGTGCCAGTAGTGCTCGTGGACAGGGGGCGCCTGGGGCCAACGTCCTGACTTTC.